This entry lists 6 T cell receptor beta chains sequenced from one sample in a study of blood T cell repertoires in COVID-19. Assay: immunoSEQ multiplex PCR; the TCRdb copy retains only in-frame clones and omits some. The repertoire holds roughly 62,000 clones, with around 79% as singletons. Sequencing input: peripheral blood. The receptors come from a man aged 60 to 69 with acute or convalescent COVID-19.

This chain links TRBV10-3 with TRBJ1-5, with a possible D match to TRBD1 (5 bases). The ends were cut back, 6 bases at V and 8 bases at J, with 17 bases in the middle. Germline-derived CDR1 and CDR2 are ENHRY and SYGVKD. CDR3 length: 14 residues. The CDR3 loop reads CAIRAGKAGEPQHF. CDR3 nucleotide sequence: TGTGCCATCAGGGCAGGGAAAGCGGGTGAGCCCCAGCATTTT.

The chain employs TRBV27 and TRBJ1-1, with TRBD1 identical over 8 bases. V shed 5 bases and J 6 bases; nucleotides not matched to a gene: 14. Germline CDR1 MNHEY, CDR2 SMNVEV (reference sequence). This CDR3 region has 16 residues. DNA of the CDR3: TGTGCCAGCAGTCCTCGGACAGGGTCGGGGTTCGCTGAAGCTTTCTTT. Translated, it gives CASSPRTGSGFAEAFF.

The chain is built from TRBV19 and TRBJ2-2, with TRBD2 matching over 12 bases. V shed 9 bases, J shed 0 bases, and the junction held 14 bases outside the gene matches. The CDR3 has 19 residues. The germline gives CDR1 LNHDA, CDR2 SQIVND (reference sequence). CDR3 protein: CASSSPGLAGLANTGELFF. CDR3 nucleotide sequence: TGTGCCAGCTCTTCGCCGGGACTAGCGGGCCTCGCGAACACCGGGGAGCTGTTTTTT.

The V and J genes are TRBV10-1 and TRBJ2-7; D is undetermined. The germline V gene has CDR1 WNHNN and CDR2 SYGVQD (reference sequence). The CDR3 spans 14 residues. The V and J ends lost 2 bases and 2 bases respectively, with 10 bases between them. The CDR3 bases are TGCGCCAGCAGTGAGAACATGGCCCCCTACGAGCAGTACTTC. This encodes CASSENMAPYEQYF.

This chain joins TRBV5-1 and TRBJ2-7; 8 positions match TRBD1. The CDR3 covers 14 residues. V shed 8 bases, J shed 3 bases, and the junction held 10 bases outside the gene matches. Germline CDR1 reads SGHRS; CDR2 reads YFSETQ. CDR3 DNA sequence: TGCGCCAGTCGACAGGACAGGGTTCGCTACGAGCAGTACTTC. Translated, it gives CASRQDRVRYEQYF.

The CDR3 here is CATRTSGQLYNEQFF. DNA for the CDR3: TGTGCAACCAGGACTAGCGGGCAACTTTACAATGAGCAGTTCTTC. The chain combines TRBV25-1 with TRBJ2-1; 11 positions match TRBD2. The CDR3 consists of 15 residues. Germline CDR1 MGHDK, CDR2 SYGVNS.